This T cell receptor (beta chain) was sequenced for a study of CD8 T cells in ankylosing spondylitis. Study findings and constraints: Clones linked with disease were CD8+ and fairly uncommon in the peripheral blood.

With molecular barcodes, quantitative 5'-RACE was used to make the TCR beta libraries. TCRdb reprocessed the 5' RACE reads via MiXCR and lists one record per CDR3 protein. Among fewer than 25,000 distinct CDR3 sequences listed, 10% to 15% were seen once. In this sample, this clonotype turned up many times. What it binds is not known. The receptor was derived from a male donor with ankylosing spondylitis or in good health (not recorded which). The sequenced sample consisted of blood.

DNA for the CDR3: TGTGCCAGCAGTTTCGGGCAGATTGAAGCTTTCTTT. Amino acids: CASSFGQIEAFF. This chain joins TRBV12-3 or TRBV12-4 and TRBJ1-1; D remains unclear. This CDR3 region has 12 residues. Trimming removed 3 bases at V and 7 bases at J, with 9 bases between.